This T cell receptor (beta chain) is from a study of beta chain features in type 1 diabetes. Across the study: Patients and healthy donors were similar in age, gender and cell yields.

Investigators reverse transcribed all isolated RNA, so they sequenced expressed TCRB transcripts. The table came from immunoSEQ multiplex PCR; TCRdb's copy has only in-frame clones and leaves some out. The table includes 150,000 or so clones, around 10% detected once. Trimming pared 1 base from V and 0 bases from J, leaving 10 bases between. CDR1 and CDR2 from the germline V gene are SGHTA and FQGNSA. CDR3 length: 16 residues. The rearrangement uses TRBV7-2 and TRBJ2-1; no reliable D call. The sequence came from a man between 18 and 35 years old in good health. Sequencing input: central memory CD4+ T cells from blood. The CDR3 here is CASSLGGGVSYNEQFF. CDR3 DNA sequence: TGTGCCAGCAGCTTAGGAGGCGGTGTCTCCTACAATGAGCAGTTCTTC.